This T cell receptor (beta chain) stems from a study of T cells in localized non-small cell lung cancer. Lung tissue at least 2 cm from the tumor margin was confirmed free of atypia. To note about this clone: Its target is unknown.

Sequencing used immunoSEQ multiplex PCR; TCRdb keeps in-frame clones, though not all of them. The sample has under 2,000 clones, 20% to 25% seen once. Study-level points and caveats: Exceeding tumor, uninvolved adjacent lung had the highest T cell clonality.

The length of the CDR3 is 13 residues. Germline CDR1 reads LGHNT; CDR2 reads FRNRAP. Trimming removed 4 bases from V and 11 bases from J, with 12 bases in between. The sample in question was normal lung tissue next to the tumor, obtained before any cancer treatment. V usage is TRBV12-5 and J usage is TRBJ1-6; perhaps TRBD1 as D (5 bases). The TCR originated in a man aged 35 to 70 with stage III lung adenocarcinoma. For the CDR3, the DNA is TGTGCTAGTGGTTCCGGGGGTTATCCACCCCTCCACTTT. Translated: CASGSGGYPPLHF.